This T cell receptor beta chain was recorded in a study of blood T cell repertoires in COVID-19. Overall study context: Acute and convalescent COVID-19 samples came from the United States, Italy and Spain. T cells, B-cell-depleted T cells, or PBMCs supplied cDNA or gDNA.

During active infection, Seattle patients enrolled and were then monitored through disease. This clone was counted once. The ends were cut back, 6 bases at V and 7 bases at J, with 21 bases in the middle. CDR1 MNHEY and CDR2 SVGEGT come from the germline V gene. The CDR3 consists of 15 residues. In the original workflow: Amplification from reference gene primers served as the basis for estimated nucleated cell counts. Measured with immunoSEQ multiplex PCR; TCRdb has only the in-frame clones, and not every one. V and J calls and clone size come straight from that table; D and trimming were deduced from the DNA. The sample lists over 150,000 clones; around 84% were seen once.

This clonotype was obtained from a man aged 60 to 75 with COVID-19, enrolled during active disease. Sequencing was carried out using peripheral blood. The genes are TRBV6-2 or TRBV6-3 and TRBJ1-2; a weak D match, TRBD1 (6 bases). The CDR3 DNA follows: TGTGCCAGCAGCGCACAACAGGGTAACTACGCTGGCTACACCTTC. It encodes CASSAQQGNYAGYTF.